A single sample is the source of the 8 T cell receptor beta chains below, sequenced in a study of CD8 T cells in Susac syndrome. Reverse transcription of about 0.5 to 1 ug RNA was carried out with random hexamers. TCRdb passed the immunoSEQ multiplex PCR reads through MiXCR, listing each CDR3 protein once. Among some 150,000 distinct CDR3 sequences listed, just under 95% were seen once. Sequencing was performed on CD8+ T cells from PBMCs. The origin of the receptors is a human donor with multiple sclerosis.

This sequence joins TRBV27 and TRBJ1-6; D call uncertain. This CDR3 comprises 13 residues. V shed 6 bases and J shed 9 bases, with 12 bases lying between them. The V gene's germline CDR1 is MNHEY and CDR2 SMNVEV (reference sequence). The CDR3: CASRRSLASPLHF. The CDR3, as DNA: TGTGCCAGCAGACGGAGTTTGGCTTCACCCCTCCACTTT.

J is TRBJ2-1 and V is TRBV9, with no clear D. V was shortened by 4 bases and J by 12 bases, with 14 bases between the two germline ends. CDR1 and CDR2 from the germline V gene are SGDLS and YYNGEE. The CDR3 is 12 residues long. The CDR3 here is CASSSLGSVQFF. CDR3 in DNA: TGTGCCAGCAGCTCCCTGGGGTCTGTGCAGTTCTTC.

The rearrangement joins TRBV7-9 to TRBJ2-7; 10 bases match TRBD1. Germline V gives CDR1 SEHNR, CDR2 FQNEAQ (reference sequence). V shed 4 bases and J 3 bases; nucleotides not matched to a gene: 3. The CDR3 is made up of 14 amino acids. CDR3 protein: CASSSRDRGYEQYF. DNA of the CDR3: TGTGCCAGCAGCTCCCGGGACAGGGGCTACGAGCAGTACTTC.

CDR3 residues: CASSPTRSGTDTQYF. The CDR3 DNA sequence: TGTGCCAGCAGCCCTACTAGGTCCGGGACAGATACGCAGTATTTT. This chain connects TRBV11-2 to TRBJ2-3; D may be TRBD2 (5 bases). In germline, CDR1 is SGHAT, CDR2 FQNNGV. Trimming removed 5 bases from V and 3 bases from J, with 15 bases in between. The CDR3 length is 15 residues.

The V call is TRBV6-5, the J call TRBJ2-5; 7 positions match TRBD2. The CDR3 sequence is 15 residues long. V lost 6 bases and J lost 5; bases outside the gene matches: 12. Germline V gene data show CDR1 as MNHEY and CDR2 as SVGAGI. CDR3 nucleotide sequence: TGTGCCAGCAGCTCCGGGGGAGGGGTTGGGGAGACCCAGTACTTC. Its translation: CASSSGGGVGETQYF.

The V call is TRBV7-3, the J call TRBJ1-2; TRBD1 might be the D (6 bases). CDR3 length: 13 amino acids. Germline V gene lookup returns CDR1 SGHTA and CDR2 FQGTGA. The ends were cut back, 5 bases at V and 8 bases at J, with 15 bases in the middle. DNA of the CDR3: TGTGCCAGCAGCGACCGTACAGGGTTCGGCTACACCTTC. This gives the protein CASSDRTGFGYTF.

The genes are TRBV19 and TRBJ2-7, with TRBD1 as a possible D gene (5 bases). Germline V gene lookup returns CDR1 LNHDA and CDR2 SQIVND (reference sequence). Deletions cut 8 bases from V and 2 bases from J, with 22 bases between. CDR3 length: 16 amino acids. The CDR3 nucleotides read TGTGCCAGTTCCGACAGTCCCGGCTATCGAACCTACGAGCAGTACTTC. As protein: CASSDSPGYRTYEQYF.

The chain uses TRBV2 and TRBJ2-2, with D possibly matching TRBD1 (6 bases). Per germline, CDR1 SNHLY and CDR2 FYNNEI. This CDR3 has 16 amino acids. V gave up 5 bases and J gave up 0 bases, with 13 bases separating them. The CDR3 here is CASSPGAGANTGELFF. DNA of the CDR3: TGTGCCAGCAGTCCTGGGGCAGGGGCGAACACCGGGGAGCTGTTTTTT.